This TCR beta chain was profiled in a study of blood T cell repertoires in COVID-19. The overall study: The analysed material was cDNA or gDNA that came from T cells, B-cell-depleted T cells, or PBMCs.

The protocol was immunoSEQ multiplex PCR, while the TCRdb copy is restricted to in-frame clones and leaves out a portion. The data contain 4,500 to 5,500 clones, 73% of them singletons. The V segment lost 10 bases and the J segment 6 bases; nucleotides outside the gene matches: 14. The V gene's germline CDR1 is MNHNY and CDR2 SVGAGI (reference sequence). The CDR3 consists of 14 residues. This sequence originates from a human donor in a cohort sampled during active COVID-19. Sequences were obtained from peripheral blood. The rearrangement uses TRBV6-6 and TRBJ2-7, with TRBD1 matching over 8 bases. CDR3 sequence reads: CAICPTGAGAEQYF. The DNA for the CDR3 is TGTGCCATATGCCCGACAGGGGCCGGGGCCGAGCAGTACTTC.